Presented here are 7 T cell receptor delta chains from one specimen sequenced in a study of DNA immune sequencing with unique molecular identifiers. Genomic DNA underwent 32-plex PCR targeting all 8 TRDV and 4 TRDJ genes. Adapter PCR followed approximately 3 barcoding PCR cycles that attached a 12-nucleotide UMI. TCRdb re-processed the multiplex PCR reads using CATT. This sample has a few thousand delta-chain clones, with about a tenth found just once. The sequencing input was gamma-delta T cells enriched from blood buffy coat, or unenriched PBMCs (not recorded which). The receptors were sampled from a human donor in good health.

A remark on this clone: The protein TCRdb lists belongs to a much larger clone and differs from this DNA's translation at residue 4, which points to a read error; the protein shown is made from the DNA. CDR3 nucleotide sequence: TGTGCCTGTGGCACCTTGTCTTTACTGGGGGAAGAGTACACCGATAAACTCATCTTT. Protein: CACGTLSLLGEEYTDKLIF. J is TRDJ1 and V is TRDV2; 9 bases agree with TRDD3. This CDR3 spans 19 amino acids. From germline, CDR1 is GEAIGNYY and CDR2 EKD.

This clone was seen only a few times. A far larger clone is one base from this, pointing to a likely read error. Other DNA sequences of this sample code for an identical CDR3. J is TRDJ1 and V is TRDV2; 11 bases are shared with TRDD3. V lost 1 base and J lost 4; bases outside the gene matches: 4. Germline values: CDR1 GEAIGNYY, CDR2 EKD. The CDR3 totals 15 residues. CDR3: CACDTLGDKDDKLIF. The CDR3 region has the DNA TGTGCCTGTGACACACTGGGGGATAAGGACGATAAACTCATCTTT.

To note about this clone: This DNA's translation and the protein TCRdb lists, from a much larger clone, do not match at residue 4, likely due to a read error; the protein shown is translated from the DNA. The sample has other DNA sequences that encode this CDR3 too. This sequence joins TRDV2 and TRDJ1; TRDD3 matches 7 bases. The CDR3 has 17 residues. V was pared by 4 bases and J by 0 bases, with 13 bases of the junction left unmatched. CDR1 is GEAIGNYY, CDR2 EKD, per germline. CDR3 region: CACESLLGAPNTDKLIF. The CDR3, as DNA: TGTGCCTGTGAATCCCTCCTGGGGGCTCCCAACACCGATAAACTCATCTTT.

As for this clone: The TCRdb protein, from a much larger clone, departs from this DNA's translation at residue 11, likely by read error; the protein shown derives from the DNA. This chain connects TRDV2 to TRDJ1, with 9 bases aligning to TRDD3. V was pared by 0 bases and J by 1 base, with 8 bases of the junction left unmatched. Per the germline V gene, CDR1 is GEAIGNYY and CDR2 is EKD. CDR3 length: 17 residues. CDR3: CACDTLTGGPFTDKLIF. The CDR3 DNA sequence: TGTGCCTGTGACACCCTTACTGGGGGACCCTTCACCGATAAACTCATCTTT.

As for this clone: A far larger clone is just one base off, so this is likely a read error. At the DNA level, this CDR3 is encoded by other sequences in the same sample as well. This chain connects TRDV2 to TRDJ1, with 10 bases aligning to TRDD3. Germline CDR1 is GEAIGNYY and CDR2 is EKD. This CDR3 has 20 residues. V trimming: 0 bases; J trimming: 0 bases; junction bases outside the gene matches: 15. The CDR3 sequence is CACDTVATGGYGGYTDKLIF. The DNA of the CDR3 is TGTGCCTGTGACACCGTCGCTACCGGGGGATACGGAGGGTACACCGATAAACTCATCTTT.

This clone appeared a few times. For this DNA, TCRdb reports the protein of a much larger clone, which diverges at residue 7, most likely from a read error; the protein presented here is translated directly from the DNA. The rearrangement links TRDV2 to TRDJ1, with 13 positions matching TRDD3. V lost 1 base to trimming and J lost 1 base; unmatched junction nucleotides: 11. The CDR3 totals 19 residues. Germline V lookup: CDR1 GEAIGNYY, CDR2 EKD. The chain's CDR3 is CACDTYLTGGYASTDKLIF. The DNA of the CDR3 is TGTGCCTGTGACACGTATTTAACTGGGGGATACGCTTCCACCGATAAACTCATCTTT.

This clone has only a few counts. The TCRdb protein, from a much larger clone, departs from this DNA's translation at residue 13, likely by read error; the protein shown derives from the DNA. The chain links TRDV2 to TRDJ2, with 7 bases that match TRDD3. V shed 0 bases, J shed 3 bases, and the junction held 15 bases outside the gene matches. Germline V gene sequence: CDR1 GEAIGNYY, CDR2 EKD. There are 19 residues in the CDR3. CDR3 bases: TGTGCCTGTGACACCGTATCGGATACGCGGGCCTCTATGACAGCACAACTCTTCTTT. This gives the protein CACDTVSDTRASMTAQLFF.